A selection of T cell receptor beta chains follows, all from one sample in a study of cytotoxic CD8 clonotypes in ibrutinib-treated CLL. Measured with immunoSEQ multiplex PCR; TCRdb has only the in-frame clones, and not every one. The profile covers 70,000 to 80,000 clones, with more than 70% appearing a single time and around 7.7% taken by the ten largest. The input for sequencing was PBMCs, taken at disease progression, from a patient treated with ibrutinib. Source of these receptors: a human donor with chronic lymphocytic leukemia. Each CDR3 is given with its conserved first and last residue. The D gene is left open where the match is weak. Not all rows give a size; the values are once, few, many and, for expanded clones, a class.

>TRBD2|TRBJ2-1|.|TRBV14
CASSQDGTSWNEQFF
TGTGCCAGCAGCCAAGATGGGACTAGTTGGAATGAGCAGTTCTTC
>.|TRBJ2-2|few|TRBV2
CASTRDTGELFF
TGTGCCAGCACCAGAGACACCGGGGAGCTGTTTTTT
>.|TRBJ1-1|.|TRBV30
CACKAGGWLGEKDTEAFF
TGTGCCTGCAAAGCGGGAGGATGGTTGGGGGAGAAGGACACTGAAGCTTTCTTT
>.|TRBJ2-2|.|TRBV5-4
CASSLVAGDTGELFF
TGTGCCAGCAGCTTGGTTGCTGGGGACACCGGGGAGCTGTTTTTT
>TRBD2|TRBJ2-1|.|TRBV27
CASSPYSGSINNEQFF
TGTGCCAGCAGCCCTTATAGCGGGAGTATCAACAATGAGCAGTTCTTC
>TRBD2|TRBJ2-2|.|TRBV19
CATIGGAGGELFF
TGTGCCACTATCGGGGGGGCAGGCGGGGAGCTGTTTTTT
>.|TRBJ1-5|few|TRBV28
CASSWDGQAQHF
TGTGCCAGCAGTTGGGACGGCCAGGCCCAGCATTTT
>TRBD1|TRBJ1-6|.|TRBV29-1
CSATGQGGSPLHF
TGCAGCGCAACGGGACAGGGTGGTTCACCCCTCCACTTT
>.|TRBJ1-5|.|TRBV21-1
CASTGGRDQPQHF
TGTGCCAGCACCGGAGGGAGGGATCAGCCCCAGCATTTT
>TRBD2|TRBJ2-5|.|TRBV18
CASSPSGRAGETQYF
TGTGCCAGCTCACCAAGCGGGAGGGCGGGAGAGACCCAGTACTTC
>TRBD2|TRBJ2-2|.|TRBV23-1
CASHIGLAGPNTGELFF
TGCGCCAGCCATATTGGGCTAGCGGGACCTAACACCGGGGAGCTGTTTTTT
>TRBD1|TRBJ1-5|.|TRBV5-6
CASSLARTGFGNQPQHF
TGTGCCAGCAGCTTGGCCCGGACAGGGTTTGGCAATCAGCCCCAGCATTTT
>.|TRBJ1-2|.|TRBV18
CASSPPGRQVDYGYTF
TGTGCCAGCTCACCACCGGGGAGGCAGGTGGACTATGGCTACACCTTC
>.|TRBJ1-1|.|TRBV5-6
CASSWERGLVTEAFF
TGTGCCAGCAGTTGGGAGCGGGGGCTGGTCACTGAAGCTTTCTTT
>.|TRBJ2-5|.|TRBV27
CASSRATGAQETQYF
TGTGCCAGCAGCCGCGCGACCGGGGCCCAAGAGACCCAGTACTTC
>TRBD1|TRBJ2-7|.|TRBV28
CASSSPDRDGNEQYF
TGTGCCAGCAGTTCCCCGGACAGGGACGGCAACGAGCAGTACTTC
>TRBD1|TRBJ2-7|.|TRBV2
CASRATGGGYEQYF
TGTGCCAGCAGAGCAACAGGGGGCGGCTACGAGCAGTACTTC
>.|TRBJ1-3|.|TRBV7-6
CASSLVGSGNTIYF
TGTGCCAGCAGCTTAGTGGGCTCTGGAAACACCATATATTTT
>.|TRBJ1-2|.|TRBV4-1
CASSRRQEKNYGYTF
TGCGCCAGCAGCCGGCGACAGGAGAAAAACTATGGCTACACCTTC
>TRBD2|TRBJ2-3|once|TRBV6-6
CASSYNLAGYTDTQYF
TGTGCCAGCAGTTACAACCTAGCGGGGTACACAGATACGCAGTATTTT
>.|TRBJ1-1|.|TRBV7-9
CASSLEQGMNTEAFF
TGTGCCAGCAGCTTAGAACAGGGCATGAACACTGAAGCTTTCTTT